This T cell receptor (beta chain) derives from a study of response to subunit inactivated influenza vaccine. A single record per CDR3 protein comes from TCRdb applying MiXCR to the RT-PCR reads. The sample shows some 200,000 distinct CDR3 sequences, roughly 12% of them seen only once. This sample was also put to use in a study of T cells expressing NK-cell markers. From that second work: UMI-tagged 5'RACE template switching yielded the TCR beta cDNA. The TCR beta repertoires were obtained from sorted CD3+CD56+NKG2C+, CD3+CD56+NKG2C- and CD3+CD56-NKG2C+ T cells.

The input for sequencing was CD8+ T cells sorted from PBMCs, taken 12 days after vaccination. The sequence was collected from a man in his fifties who received an inactivated influenza vaccine.

The CDR3 region is CASSTDHWGSYNEQFF. CDR3 nucleotides: TGTGCCAGCAGTACGGACCATTGGGGCTCCTACAATGAGCAGTTCTTC. The chain employs TRBV6-1 and TRBJ2-1; D unresolved. Trimming took 5 bases from V and 0 from J, leaving 14 bases between them. The V gene's germline CDR1 is MNHNS and CDR2 SASEGT. The CDR3 is 16 residues long.